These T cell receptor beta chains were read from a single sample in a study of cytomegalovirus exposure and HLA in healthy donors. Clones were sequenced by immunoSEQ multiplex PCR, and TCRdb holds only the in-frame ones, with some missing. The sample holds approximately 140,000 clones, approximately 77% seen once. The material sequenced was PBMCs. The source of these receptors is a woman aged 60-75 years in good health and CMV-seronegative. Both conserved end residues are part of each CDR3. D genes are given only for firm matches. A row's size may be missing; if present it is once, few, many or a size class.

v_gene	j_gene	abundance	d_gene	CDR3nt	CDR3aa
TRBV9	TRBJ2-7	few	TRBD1	TGTGCCAGCAGCCCCCCGACGGGGACAGGGAGCTCCTACGAGCAGTACTTC	CASSPPTGTGSSYEQYF
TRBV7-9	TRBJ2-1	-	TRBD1	TGTTCCAGCAGGGCCGACAGGGACAATGAGCAGTTCTTC	CSSRADRDNEQFF
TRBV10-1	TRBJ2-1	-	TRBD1	TGCGCCAGCAGTGAGGGGGACAGGGGGACATACAATGAGCAGTTCTTC	CASSEGDRGTYNEQFF
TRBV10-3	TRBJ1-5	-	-	TGTGCCATCAGTGAGTCCGGAGGGAATCAGCCCCAGCATTTT	CAISESGGNQPQHF
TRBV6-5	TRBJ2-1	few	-	TGTGCCAGCAGTTACGTCGGACTATGGACTAATGAGCAGTTCTTC	CASSYVGLWTNEQFF
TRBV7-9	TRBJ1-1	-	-	TGTTCCAGCGGCCAGGGGAACACTGAAGCTTTCTTT	CSSGQGNTEAFF
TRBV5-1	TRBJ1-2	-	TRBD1	TGCGCCAGCAGCTCGCTGGGAACGGGACAGATCTATGGCTACACCTTC	CASSSLGTGQIYGYTF
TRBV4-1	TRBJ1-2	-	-	TGCGCCAGCAGCCCACAGACAGGCTACAGAGATGGCTACACCTTC	CASSPQTGYRDGYTF
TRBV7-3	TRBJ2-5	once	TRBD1	TGTGCCAGCAGCCCCGGGGACAGGGCTCTAGAGACCCAGTACTTC	CASSPGDRALETQYF
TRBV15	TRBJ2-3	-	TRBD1	TGTGCCACCAGCATATCCAGGGGGCGCACAGATACGCAGTATTTT	CATSISRGRTDTQYF
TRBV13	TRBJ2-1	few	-	TGTGCCAGCAGCTCCACTGTGGACAATGAGCAGTTCTTC	CASSSTVDNEQFF
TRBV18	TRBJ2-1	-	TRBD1	TGTGCCAGCTCACAGGGACAGGGAGACTACAATGAGCAGTTCTTC	CASSQGQGDYNEQFF
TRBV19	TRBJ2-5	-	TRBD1	TGTGCCAGTGGGACAGGGTACCAAGAGACCCAGTACTTC	CASGTGYQETQYF
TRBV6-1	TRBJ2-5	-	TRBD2	TGTGCCAGCAGTATTAGCGGGGGGGCTGAGACCCAGTACTTC	CASSISGGAETQYF
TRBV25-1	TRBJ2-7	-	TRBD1	TGTGCCACCCAAGACAGGGGGGCGTACGGGGAGCAGTACTTC	CATQDRGAYGEQYF
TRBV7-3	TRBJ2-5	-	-	TGTGCCAGCAGCATCCGGGATCAAGAGACCCAGTACTTC	CASSIRDQETQYF
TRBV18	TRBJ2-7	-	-	TGTGCCAGCTCACCGGCGGGATCGAACTACGAGCAGTACTTC	CASSPAGSNYEQYF
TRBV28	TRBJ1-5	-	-	TGTGCCAGCAGTTTCCGACAAGCCAGTGATCAGCCCCAGCATTTT	CASSFRQASDQPQHF
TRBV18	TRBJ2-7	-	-	TGTGCCAGCTCGCCGGTACCCGCTTCCTACGAGCAGTACTTC	CASSPVPASYEQYF
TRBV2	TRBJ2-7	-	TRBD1	TGTGCCAGCGCCAGACAGGGGGATTCTTCCGAGCAGTACTTC	CASARQGDSSEQYF